This TCR beta chain was profiled in a study of T cells after posttransplantation cyclophosphamide. Notes on the study in general: Tissue-infiltrating T cells from skin or gut overlapped little with blood T cells. Later post-transplant blood repertoires were often dominated by donor CD8+ memory clones.

This table comes from immunoSEQ multiplex PCR, and its TCRdb copy is limited to in-frame clones, with some not included. In the table there are 5,500 to 6,000 clones, under 90% of which are singletons. To note about this clone: Its antigen is currently unknown.

Germline trimming cut 2 bases from V and 5 bases from J; bases unmatched to any gene: 6. In germline, CDR1 is SGHTA, CDR2 FQGTGA. This CDR3 is 15 amino acids long. Busulfan-fludarabine conditioning, marrow transplant, and cyclophosphamide on days +3 and +4 were administered. The chain has TRBV7-3 and TRBJ2-7; TRBD2 aligns across 10 bases. This TCR came from a male patient aged 50 to 59 who received an allogeneic stem cell transplant from a related donor and was CMV-positive. A subset of T cells may come from the graft donor. Sequences were derived from CD4+ T cells sorted from blood, sampled around 350 days after allogeneic stem cell transplant with posttransplant cyclophosphamide. CDR3 region: CASSLGLAEAHEQYF. The DNA for the CDR3 is TGTGCCAGCAGCTTAGGACTAGCGGAAGCCCACGAGCAGTACTTC.